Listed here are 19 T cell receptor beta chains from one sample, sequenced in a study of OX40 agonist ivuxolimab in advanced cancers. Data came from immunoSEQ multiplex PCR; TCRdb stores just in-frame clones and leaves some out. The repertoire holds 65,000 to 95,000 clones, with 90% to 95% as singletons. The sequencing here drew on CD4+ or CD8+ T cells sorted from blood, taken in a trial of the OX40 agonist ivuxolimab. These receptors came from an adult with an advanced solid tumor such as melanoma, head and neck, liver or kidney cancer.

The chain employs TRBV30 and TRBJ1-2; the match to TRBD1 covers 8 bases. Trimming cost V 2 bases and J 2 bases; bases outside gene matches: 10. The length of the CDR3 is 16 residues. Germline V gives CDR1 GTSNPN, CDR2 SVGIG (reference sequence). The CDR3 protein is CAWSRGDRLKNYGYTF. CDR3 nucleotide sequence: TGTGCCTGGAGTAGAGGGGACAGGCTGAAGAACTATGGCTACACCTTC.

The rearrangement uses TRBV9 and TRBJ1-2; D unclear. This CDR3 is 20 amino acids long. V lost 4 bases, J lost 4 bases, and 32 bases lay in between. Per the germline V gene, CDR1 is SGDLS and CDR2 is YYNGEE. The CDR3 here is CASSPGEEGDSYLDFYGYTF. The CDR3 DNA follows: TGTGCCAGCAGCCCCGGGGAAGAGGGTGATTCCTACCTTGACTTCTATGGCTACACCTTC.

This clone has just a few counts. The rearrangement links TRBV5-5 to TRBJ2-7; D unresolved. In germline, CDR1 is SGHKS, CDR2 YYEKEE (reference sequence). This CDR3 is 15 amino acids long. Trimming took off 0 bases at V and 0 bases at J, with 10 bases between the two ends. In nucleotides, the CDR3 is TGTGCCAGCAGCTTGGAAAGGGTACTCTCCTACGAGCAGTACTTC. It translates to CASSLERVLSYEQYF.

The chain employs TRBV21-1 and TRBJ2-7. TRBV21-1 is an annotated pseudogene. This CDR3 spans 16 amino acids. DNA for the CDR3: TGTGCCAGCAGCATCCTACTCGGGGCAGCTGTCTACGAGCAGTACTTC. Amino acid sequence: CASSILLGAAVYEQYF.

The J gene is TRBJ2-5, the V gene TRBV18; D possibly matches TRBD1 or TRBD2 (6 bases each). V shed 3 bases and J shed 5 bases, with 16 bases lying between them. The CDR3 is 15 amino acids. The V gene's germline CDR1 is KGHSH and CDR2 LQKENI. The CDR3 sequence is CASSPGWGAVETQYF. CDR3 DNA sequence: TGTGCCAGCTCACCGGGCTGGGGGGCTGTTGAGACCCAGTACTTC.

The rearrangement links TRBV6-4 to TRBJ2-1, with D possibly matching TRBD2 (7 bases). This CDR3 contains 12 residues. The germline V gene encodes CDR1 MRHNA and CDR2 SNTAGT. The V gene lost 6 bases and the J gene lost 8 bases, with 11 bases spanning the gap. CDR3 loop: CASRQGLHEQFF. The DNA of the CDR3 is TGTGCCAGCAGACAGGGACTACATGAGCAGTTCTTC.

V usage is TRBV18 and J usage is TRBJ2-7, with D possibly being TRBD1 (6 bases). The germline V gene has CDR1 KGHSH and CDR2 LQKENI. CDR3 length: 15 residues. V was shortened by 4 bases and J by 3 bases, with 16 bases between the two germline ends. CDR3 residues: CASSLETGHDYEQYF. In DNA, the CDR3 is TGTGCCAGCTCACTGGAAACGGGACACGACTACGAGCAGTACTTC.

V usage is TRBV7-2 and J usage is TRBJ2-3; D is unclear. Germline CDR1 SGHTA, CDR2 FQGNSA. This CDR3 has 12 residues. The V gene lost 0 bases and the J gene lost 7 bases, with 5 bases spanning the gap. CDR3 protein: CASSLAGNTQYF. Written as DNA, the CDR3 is TGTGCCAGCAGCTTAGCAGGAAATACGCAGTATTTT.

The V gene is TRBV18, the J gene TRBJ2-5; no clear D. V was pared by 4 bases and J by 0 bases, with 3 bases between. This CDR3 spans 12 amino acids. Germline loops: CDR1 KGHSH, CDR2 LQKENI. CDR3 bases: TGTGCCAGCTCACAGGACCAAGAGACCCAGTACTTC. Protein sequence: CASSQDQETQYF.

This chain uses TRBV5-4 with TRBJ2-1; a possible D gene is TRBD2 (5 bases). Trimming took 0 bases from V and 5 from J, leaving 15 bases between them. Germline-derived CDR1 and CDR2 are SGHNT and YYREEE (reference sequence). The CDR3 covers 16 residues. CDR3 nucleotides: TGTGCCAGCAGCTTGGTGGGGAGCCCTATTAACAATGAGCAGTTCTTC. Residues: CASSLVGSPINNEQFF.

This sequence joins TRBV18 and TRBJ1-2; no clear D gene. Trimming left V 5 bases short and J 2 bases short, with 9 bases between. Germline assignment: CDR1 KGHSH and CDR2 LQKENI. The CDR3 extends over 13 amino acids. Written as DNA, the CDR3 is TGTGCCAGCTCAGAACAAACAAACTATGGCTACACCTTC. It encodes CASSEQTNYGYTF.

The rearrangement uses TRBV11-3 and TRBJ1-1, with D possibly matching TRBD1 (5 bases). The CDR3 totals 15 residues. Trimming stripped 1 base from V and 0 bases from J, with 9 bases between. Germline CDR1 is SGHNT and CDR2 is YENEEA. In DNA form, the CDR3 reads TGTGCCAGCAGCTTAGGACAGACCTTGAACACTGAAGCTTTCTTT. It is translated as CASSLGQTLNTEAFF.

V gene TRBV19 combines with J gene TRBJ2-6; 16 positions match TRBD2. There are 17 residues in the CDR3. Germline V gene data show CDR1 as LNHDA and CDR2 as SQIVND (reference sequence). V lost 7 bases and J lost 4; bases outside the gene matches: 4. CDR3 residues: CASTGTSGRVGANVLTF. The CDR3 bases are TGTGCCAGTACGGGGACTAGCGGGAGGGTCGGGGCCAACGTCCTGACTTTC.

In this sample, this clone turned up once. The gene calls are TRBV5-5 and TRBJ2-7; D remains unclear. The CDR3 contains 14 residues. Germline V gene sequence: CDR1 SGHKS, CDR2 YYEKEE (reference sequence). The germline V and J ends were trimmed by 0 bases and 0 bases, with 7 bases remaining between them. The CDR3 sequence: CASSLEGSSYEQYF. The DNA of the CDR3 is TGTGCCAGCAGCTTGGAGGGAAGCTCCTACGAGCAGTACTTC.

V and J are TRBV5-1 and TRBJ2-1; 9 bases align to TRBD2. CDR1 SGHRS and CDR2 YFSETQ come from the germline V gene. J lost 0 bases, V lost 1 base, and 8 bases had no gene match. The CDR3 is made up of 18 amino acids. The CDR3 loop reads CASSLKAGGPASYNEQFF. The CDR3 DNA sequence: TGCGCCAGCAGCTTGAAGGCGGGAGGGCCGGCCTCCTACAATGAGCAGTTCTTC. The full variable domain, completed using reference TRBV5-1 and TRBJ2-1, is KAGVTQTPRYLIKTRGQQVTLSCSPISGHRSVSWYQQTPGQGLQFLFEYFSETQRNKGNFPGRFSGRQFSNSRSEMNVSTLELGDSALYLCASSLKAGGPASYNEQFFGPGTRLTVL.

This chain's CDR3 is CASWPGRGEQYF. In DNA form, the CDR3 reads TGTGCCAGCTGGCCTGGGAGGGGCGAGCAGTACTTC. The rearrangement links TRBV6-6 to TRBJ2-7; TRBD2 aligns across 7 bases. Germline V gives CDR1 MNHNY, CDR2 SVGAGI (reference sequence). The CDR3 is 12 residues long. J was trimmed by 6 bases and V by 8 bases; bases with no gene match: 7.

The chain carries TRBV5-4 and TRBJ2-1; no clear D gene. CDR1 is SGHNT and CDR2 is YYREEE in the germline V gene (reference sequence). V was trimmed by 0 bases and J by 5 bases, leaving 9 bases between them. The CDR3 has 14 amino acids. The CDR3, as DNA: TGTGCCAGCAGCTTGGGGCAGCATGACAATGAGCAGTTCTTC. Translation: CASSLGQHDNEQFF. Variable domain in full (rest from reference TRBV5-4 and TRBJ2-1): ETGVTQSPTHLIKTRGQQVTLRCSSQSGHNTVSWYQQALGQGPQFIFQYYREEENGRGNFPPRFSGLQFPNYSSELNVNALELDDSALYLCASSLGQHDNEQFFGPGTRLTVL.

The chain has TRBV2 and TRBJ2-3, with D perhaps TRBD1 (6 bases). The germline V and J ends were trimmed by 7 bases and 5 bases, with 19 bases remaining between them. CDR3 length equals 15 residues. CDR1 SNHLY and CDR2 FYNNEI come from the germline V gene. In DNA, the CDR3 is TGTGCCAGCATTACCGACTATGGGGGCGGAGATACGCAGTATTTT. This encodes CASITDYGGGDTQYF.

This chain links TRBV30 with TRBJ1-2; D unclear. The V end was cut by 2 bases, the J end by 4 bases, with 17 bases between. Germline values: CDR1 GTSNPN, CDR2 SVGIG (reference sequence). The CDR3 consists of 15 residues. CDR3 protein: CAWSSPVVNFYGYTF. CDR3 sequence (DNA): TGTGCCTGGAGTTCGCCGGTCGTGAACTTCTATGGCTACACCTTC.